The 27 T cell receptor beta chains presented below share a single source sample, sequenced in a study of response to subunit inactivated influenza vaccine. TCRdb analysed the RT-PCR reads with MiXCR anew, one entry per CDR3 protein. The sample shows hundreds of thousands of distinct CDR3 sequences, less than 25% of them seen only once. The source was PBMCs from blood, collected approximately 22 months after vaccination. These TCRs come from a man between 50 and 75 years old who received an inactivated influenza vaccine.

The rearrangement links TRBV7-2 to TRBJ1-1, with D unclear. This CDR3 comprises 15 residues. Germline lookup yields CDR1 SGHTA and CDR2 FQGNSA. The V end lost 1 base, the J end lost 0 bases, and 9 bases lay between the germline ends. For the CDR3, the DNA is TGTGCCAGCAGCTTAGTGAGGGCAGTGAACACTGAAGCTTTCTTT. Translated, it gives CASSLVRAVNTEAFF. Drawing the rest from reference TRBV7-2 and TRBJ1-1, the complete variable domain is GAGVSQSPSNKVTEKGKDVELRCDPISGHTALYWYRQSLGQGLEFLIYFQGNSAPDKSGLPSDRFSAERTGGSVSTLTIQRTQQEDSAVYLCASSLVRAVNTEAFFGQGTRLTVV.

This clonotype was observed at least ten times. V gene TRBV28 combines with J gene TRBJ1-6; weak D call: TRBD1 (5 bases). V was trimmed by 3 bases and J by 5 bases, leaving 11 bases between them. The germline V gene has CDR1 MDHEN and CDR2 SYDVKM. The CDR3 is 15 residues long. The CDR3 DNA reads TGTGCCAGCAGTTTCCGGGGACCGAATAATTCACCCCTCCACTTT. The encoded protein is CASSFRGPNNSPLHF. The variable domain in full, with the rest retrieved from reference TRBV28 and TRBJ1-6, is DVKVTQSSRYLVKRTGEKVFLECVQDMDHENMFWYRQDPGLGLRLIYFSYDVKMKEKGDIPEGYSVSREKKERFSLILESASTNQTSMYLCASSFRGPNNSPLHFGNGTRLTVT.

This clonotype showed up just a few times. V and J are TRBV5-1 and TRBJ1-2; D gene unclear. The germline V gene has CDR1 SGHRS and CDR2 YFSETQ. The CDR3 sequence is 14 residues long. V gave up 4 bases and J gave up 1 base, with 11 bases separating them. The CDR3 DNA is TGCGCCAGCAGCGCCGGAGGACGTAACTATGGCTACACCTTC. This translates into CASSAGGRNYGYTF.

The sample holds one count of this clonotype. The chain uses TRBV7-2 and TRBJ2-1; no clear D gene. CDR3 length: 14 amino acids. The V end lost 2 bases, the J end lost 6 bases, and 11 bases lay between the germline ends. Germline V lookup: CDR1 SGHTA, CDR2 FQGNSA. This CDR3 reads CASSLRMVPNEQFF. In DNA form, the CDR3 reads TGTGCCAGCAGCTTAAGGATGGTTCCCAATGAGCAGTTCTTC.

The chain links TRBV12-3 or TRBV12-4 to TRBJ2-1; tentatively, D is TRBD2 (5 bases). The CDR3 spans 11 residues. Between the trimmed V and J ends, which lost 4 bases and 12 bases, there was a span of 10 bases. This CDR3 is CASSSGIWQFF. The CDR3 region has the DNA TGTGCCAGCAGTTCCGGGATCTGGCAGTTCTTC.

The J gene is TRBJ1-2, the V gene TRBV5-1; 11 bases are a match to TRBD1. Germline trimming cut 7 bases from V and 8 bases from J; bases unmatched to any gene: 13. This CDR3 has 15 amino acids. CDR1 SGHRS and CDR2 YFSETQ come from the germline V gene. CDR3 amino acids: CASSGTGGSEGGYTF. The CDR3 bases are TGCGCCAGCTCCGGGACAGGGGGTAGTGAAGGAGGCTACACCTTC.

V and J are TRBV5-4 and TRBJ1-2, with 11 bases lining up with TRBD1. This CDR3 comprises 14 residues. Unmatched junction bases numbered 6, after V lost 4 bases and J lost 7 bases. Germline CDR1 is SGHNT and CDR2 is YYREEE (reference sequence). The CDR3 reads CASSPGQGAGGYTF. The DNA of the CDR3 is TGTGCCAGCAGCCCAGGACAGGGGGCCGGTGGCTACACCTTC.

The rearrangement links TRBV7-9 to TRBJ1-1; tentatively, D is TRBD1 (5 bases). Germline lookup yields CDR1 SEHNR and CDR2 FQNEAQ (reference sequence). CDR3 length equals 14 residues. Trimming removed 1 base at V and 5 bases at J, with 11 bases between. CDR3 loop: CASSLGQRETEAFF. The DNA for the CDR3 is TGTGCCAGCAGCTTAGGACAGCGTGAAACTGAAGCTTTCTTT.

Written as DNA, the CDR3 is TGCAGTGCCGATACGGACAAAGACTCTGGAAACACCATATATTTT. Amino acid sequence: CSADTDKDSGNTIYF. This rearrangement joins TRBV20-1 to TRBJ1-3; TRBD1 might be the D (5 bases). The CDR3 totals 15 residues. CDR1 and CDR2 (germline): DFQATT, SNEGSKA (reference sequence). The V end was cut by 6 bases, the J end by 0 bases, with 15 bases between.

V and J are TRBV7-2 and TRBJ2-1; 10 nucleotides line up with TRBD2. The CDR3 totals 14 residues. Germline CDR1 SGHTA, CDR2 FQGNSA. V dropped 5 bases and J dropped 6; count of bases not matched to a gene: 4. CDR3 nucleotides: TGTGCCAGCAGCCCGGGACTAGCGTTCAATGAGCAGTTCTTC. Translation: CASSPGLAFNEQFF.

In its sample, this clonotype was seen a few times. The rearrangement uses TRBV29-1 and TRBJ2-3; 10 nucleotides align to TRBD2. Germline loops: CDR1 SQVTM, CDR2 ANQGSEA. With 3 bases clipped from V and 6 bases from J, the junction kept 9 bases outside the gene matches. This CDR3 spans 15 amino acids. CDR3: CSVDSSGGHGDTQYF. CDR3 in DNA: TGCAGCGTTGATAGTAGCGGGGGGCACGGGGATACGCAGTATTTT.

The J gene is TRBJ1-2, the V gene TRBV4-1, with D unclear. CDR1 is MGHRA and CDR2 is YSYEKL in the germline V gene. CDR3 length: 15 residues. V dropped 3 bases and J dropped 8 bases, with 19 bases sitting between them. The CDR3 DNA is TGCGCCAGCAGCCAGGCCGGGGTACGCGTAGGAGGCTACACCTTC. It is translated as CASSQAGVRVGGYTF.

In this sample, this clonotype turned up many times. The CDR3 region is CASSLASAGTNEKLFF. The CDR3 region has the DNA TGTGCCAGCAGCTTAGCGTCGGCAGGGACTAATGAAAAACTGTTTTTT. This sequence joins TRBV7-2 and TRBJ1-4, with a possible D match to TRBD1 (5 bases). Germline V CDR1 and CDR2: SGHTA, FQGNSA. Trimming took off 0 bases at V and 2 bases at J, with 10 bases between the two ends. The CDR3 totals 16 residues.

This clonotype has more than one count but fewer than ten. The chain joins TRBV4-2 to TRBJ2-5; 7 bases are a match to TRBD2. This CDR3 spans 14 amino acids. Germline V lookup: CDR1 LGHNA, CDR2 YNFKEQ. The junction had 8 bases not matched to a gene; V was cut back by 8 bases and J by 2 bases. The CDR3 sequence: CASSRVGGQETQYF. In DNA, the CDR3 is TGTGCCAGCTCAAGGGTGGGGGGGCAAGAGACCCAGTACTTC.

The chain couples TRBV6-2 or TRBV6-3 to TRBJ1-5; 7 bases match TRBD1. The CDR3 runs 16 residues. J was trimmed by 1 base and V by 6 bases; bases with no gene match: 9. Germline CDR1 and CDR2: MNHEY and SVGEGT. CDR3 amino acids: CASRPRGGLSNQPQHF. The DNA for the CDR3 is TGTGCCAGCAGACCACGAGGGGGCTTGAGCAATCAGCCCCAGCATTTT.

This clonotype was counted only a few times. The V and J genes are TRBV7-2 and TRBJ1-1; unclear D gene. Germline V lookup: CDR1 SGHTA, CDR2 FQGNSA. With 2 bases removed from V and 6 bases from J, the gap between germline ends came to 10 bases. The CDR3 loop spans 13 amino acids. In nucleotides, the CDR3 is TGTGCCAGCAGCTTAAACGATATTTCTGAAGCTTTCTTT. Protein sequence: CASSLNDISEAFF. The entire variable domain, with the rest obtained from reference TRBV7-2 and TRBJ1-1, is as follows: GAGVSQSPSNKVTEKGKDVELRCDPISGHTALYWYRQSLGQGLEFLIYFQGNSAPDKSGLPSDRFSAERTGGSVSTLTIQRTQQEDSAVYLCASSLNDISEAFFGQGTRLTVV.

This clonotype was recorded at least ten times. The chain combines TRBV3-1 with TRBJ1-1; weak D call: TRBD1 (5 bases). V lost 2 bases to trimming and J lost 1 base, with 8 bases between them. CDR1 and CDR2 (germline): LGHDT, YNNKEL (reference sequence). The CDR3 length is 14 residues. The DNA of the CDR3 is TGTGCCAGCAGCCAAAGAGACAGGAACACTGAAGCTTTCTTT. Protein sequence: CASSQRDRNTEAFF.

CDR3 coding DNA: TGCAGTGCTAGCGGGCCGATTACCGGGGAGCTGTTTTTT. Translating it yields CSASGPITGELFF. This rearrangement joins TRBV20-1 to TRBJ2-2; D is uncertain. In germline, CDR1 is DFQATT, CDR2 SNEGSKA (reference sequence). Trimming stripped 3 bases from V and 5 bases from J, with 10 bases between. CDR3 size: 13 residues.

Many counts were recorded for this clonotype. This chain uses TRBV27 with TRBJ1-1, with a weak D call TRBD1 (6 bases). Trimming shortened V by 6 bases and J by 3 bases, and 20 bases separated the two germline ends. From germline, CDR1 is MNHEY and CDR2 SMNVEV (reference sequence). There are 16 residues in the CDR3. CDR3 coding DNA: TGTGCCAGCAGGCGACTTCCAGGGGCTGGGGACACTGAAGCTTTCTTT. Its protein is CASRRLPGAGDTEAFF.

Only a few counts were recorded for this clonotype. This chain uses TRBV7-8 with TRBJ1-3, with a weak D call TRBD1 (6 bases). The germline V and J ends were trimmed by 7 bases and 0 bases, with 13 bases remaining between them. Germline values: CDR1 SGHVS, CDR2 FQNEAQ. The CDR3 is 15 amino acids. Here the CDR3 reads CASTPGHHSGNTIYF. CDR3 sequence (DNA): TGTGCCAGCACTCCGGGACACCACTCTGGAAACACCATATATTTT.

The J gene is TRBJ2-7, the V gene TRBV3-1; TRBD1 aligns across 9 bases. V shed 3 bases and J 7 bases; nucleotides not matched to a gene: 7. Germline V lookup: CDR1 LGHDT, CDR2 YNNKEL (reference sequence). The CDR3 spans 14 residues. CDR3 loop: CASSQGTGSWEQYF. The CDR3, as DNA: TGTGCCAGCAGCCAGGGGACAGGGTCGTGGGAGCAGTACTTC.

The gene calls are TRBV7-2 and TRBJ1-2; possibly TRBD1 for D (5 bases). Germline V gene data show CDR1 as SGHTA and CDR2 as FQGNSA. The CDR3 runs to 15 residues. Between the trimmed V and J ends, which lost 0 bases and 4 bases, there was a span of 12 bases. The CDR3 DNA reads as TGTGCCAGCAGCTTAGCGCGGGGGGAATCCTATGGCTACACCTTC. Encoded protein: CASSLARGESYGYTF.

CDR3 protein: CASSALGQGVYGYTF. The CDR3, as DNA: TGTGCCAGCAGCGCCCTAGGACAGGGGGTTTATGGCTACACCTTC. The chain recombines TRBV6-1 with TRBJ1-2; 10 bases agree with TRBD1. Looked up from germline, CDR1 is MNHNS and CDR2 is SASEGT. This CDR3 comprises 15 residues. V shed 6 bases, J shed 5 bases, and the junction held 9 bases outside the gene matches.

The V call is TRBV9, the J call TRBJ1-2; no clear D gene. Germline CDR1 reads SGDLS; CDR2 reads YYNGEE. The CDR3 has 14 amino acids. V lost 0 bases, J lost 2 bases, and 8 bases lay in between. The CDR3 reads CASSVGLGNYGYTF. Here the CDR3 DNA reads TGTGCCAGCAGCGTAGGCTTGGGGAACTATGGCTACACCTTC.

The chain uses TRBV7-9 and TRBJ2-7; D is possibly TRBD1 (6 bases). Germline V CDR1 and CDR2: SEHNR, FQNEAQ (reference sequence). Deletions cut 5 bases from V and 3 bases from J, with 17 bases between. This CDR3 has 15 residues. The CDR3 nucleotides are TGTGCCAGCAGCCCCCGACAGGATCCTGGCTACGAGCAGTACTTC. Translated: CASSPRQDPGYEQYF.

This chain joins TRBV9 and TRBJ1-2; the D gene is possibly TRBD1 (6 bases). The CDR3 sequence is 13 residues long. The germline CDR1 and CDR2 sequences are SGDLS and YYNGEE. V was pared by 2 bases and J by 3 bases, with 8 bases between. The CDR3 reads CASSVRTDYGYTF. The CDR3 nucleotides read TGTGCCAGCAGCGTTAGGACAGACTATGGCTACACCTTC.

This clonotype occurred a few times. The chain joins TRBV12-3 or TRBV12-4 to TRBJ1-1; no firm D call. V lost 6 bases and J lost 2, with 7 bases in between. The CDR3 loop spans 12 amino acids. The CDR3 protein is CASRDHNTEAFF. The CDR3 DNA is TGTGCCAGCAGGGACCACAACACTGAAGCTTTCTTT.